This T cell receptor beta chain was profiled in a study of T cells after yellow fever vaccination. A 5'RACE template-switching step, the method used to make TCR cDNA, added a universal primer site and UMIs. TCRdb passed the 5' RACE reads through MiXCR, listing each CDR3 protein once. The sample consists of 250,000 to 400,000 distinct CDR3 sequences, around 4.5% of them appearing once. Findings and caveats of the study: Weaker in magnitude, the secondary response showed a faster peak on day 5 versus 15. Booster samples showed a return of most primary-vaccination clones (roughly 96% CD4, about 88% CD8). Abundant clonotypes from the bulk population could contaminate FACS-sorted repertoires.

This clonotype has more than one count but fewer than ten. Its antigen is as yet unknown. Sequenced material: PBMCs, taken 15 days after the yellow fever booster vaccination. The TCR was taken from a man younger than 35 who received the YFV17D yellow fever vaccine.

The CDR3 sequence is CASSPGTWNTEAFF. The CDR3 bases are TGTGCCAGCAGCCCAGGCACCTGGAACACTGAAGCTTTCTTT. The chain has TRBV7-9 and TRBJ1-1; D is unresolved. The germline V gene has CDR1 SEHNR and CDR2 FQNEAQ (reference sequence). The CDR3 is made up of 14 amino acids. The V gene lost 5 bases and the J gene lost 1 base, with 11 bases spanning the gap.